The rows below give T cell receptor beta chains drawn from one sample of a study of shared clonotypes between healthy human individuals. Some clones are missing from TCRdb's copy, which holds only in-frame ones; the method was immunoSEQ multiplex PCR. The sample has roughly 2.2 million clones; 90% to 95% are singletons. The sample comprised naive CD4+ T cells from PBMCs. Receptors were obtained from a man aged 18 to 30 in good health. Some clones in this sample may be carry-over from other donors' samples. Both conserved end residues are part of each CDR3. A D gene is named only where the DNA matches it firmly. Part of the rows lack a size; the others show once, few, many or a class for expanded clones.

cdr3_aa,cdr3_nt,clone_size,j_call,d_call,v_call
CASSLGPPPANEKLFF,TGTGCCAGCAGCTTGGGGCCTCCCCCAGCTAATGAAAAACTGTTTTTT,NA,TRBJ1-4,NA,TRBV5-8
CAISELLRTGTYEQYF,TGTGCCATCAGCGAACTCTTAAGAACCGGAACCTACGAGCAGTACTTC,NA,TRBJ2-7,NA,TRBV10-3
CASSLALGLAYFDEQFF,TGCGCCAGCAGCTTGGCCCTTGGACTAGCTTATTTCGATGAGCAGTTCTTC,NA,TRBJ2-1,TRBD2,TRBV5-1
CASITGEGSYGYTF,TGTGCCAGCATTACCGGGGAGGGGAGCTATGGCTACACCTTC,NA,TRBJ1-2,NA,TRBV2
CASSGTGTAYGYTF,TGTGCCAGCAGCGGTACCGGGACAGCCTATGGCTACACCTTC,NA,TRBJ1-2,TRBD1,TRBV7-9
CASSLFAGEGYGANVLTF,TGTGCCAGCAGCTTATTCGCGGGAGAGGGGTATGGGGCCAACGTCCTGACTTTC,NA,TRBJ2-6,TRBD2,TRBV7-3
CASSLSGTDTQYF,TGTGCCAGCAGCCTTAGCGGCACAGATACGCAGTATTTT,NA,TRBJ2-3,NA,TRBV9
CASSSQGPYNEQFF,TGTGCCAGCAGTTCACAGGGCCCCTACAATGAGCAGTTCTTC,NA,TRBJ2-1,NA,TRBV2
CASSLVLGTGGHEQYF,TGTGCCAGCAGCTTAGTACTAGGAACAGGGGGCCACGAGCAGTACTTC,NA,TRBJ2-7,TRBD1,TRBV7-9
CASSLLGLAGPLDTQYF,TGTGCCAGCAGTTTACTCGGACTAGCGGGGCCCCTAGATACGCAGTATTTT,NA,TRBJ2-3,TRBD2,TRBV28
CASSFPANTEAFF,TGTGCCAGCAGTTTTCCGGCGAACACTGAAGCTTTCTTT,few,TRBJ1-1,NA,TRBV28
CASSFGVGRGASSYEQYF,TGCGCCAGCAGCTTTGGGGTGGGTCGGGGGGCTAGCTCCTACGAGCAGTACTTC,NA,TRBJ2-7,NA,TRBV5-1
CASSPGQPGANVLTF,TGTGCCAGCAGCCCCGGACAGCCTGGGGCCAACGTCCTGACTTTC,NA,TRBJ2-6,NA,TRBV7-9
CASSRRGTYEQYF,TGTGCCAGCAGCCGACGGGGCACCTACGAGCAGTACTTC,NA,TRBJ2-7,NA,TRBV2
CASSYPGGGTQYF,TGTGCCAGCAGTTACCCCGGTGGCGGTACGCAGTATTTT,NA,TRBJ2-3,NA,TRBV6-5